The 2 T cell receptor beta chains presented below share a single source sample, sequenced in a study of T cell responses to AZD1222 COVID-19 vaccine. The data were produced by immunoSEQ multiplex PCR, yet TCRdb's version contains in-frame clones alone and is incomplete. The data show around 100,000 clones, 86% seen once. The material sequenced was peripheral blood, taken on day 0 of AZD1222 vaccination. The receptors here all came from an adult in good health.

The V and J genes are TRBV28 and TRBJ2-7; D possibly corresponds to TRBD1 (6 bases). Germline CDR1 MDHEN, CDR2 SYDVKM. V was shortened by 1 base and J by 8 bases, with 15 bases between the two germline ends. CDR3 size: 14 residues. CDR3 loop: CASSLSPGEQKQYF. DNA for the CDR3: TGTGCCAGCAGTTTATCTCCAGGGGAGCAGAAGCAGTACTTC.

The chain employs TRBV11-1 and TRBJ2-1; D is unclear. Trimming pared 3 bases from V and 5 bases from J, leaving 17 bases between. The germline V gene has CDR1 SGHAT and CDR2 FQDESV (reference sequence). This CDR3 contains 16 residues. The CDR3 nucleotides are TGTGCCAGCAGCTTTGGTGCGGCTTTCTCAAACAATGAGCAGTTCTTC. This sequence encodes CASSFGAAFSNNEQFF.